This T cell receptor beta chain comes out of a study of regulatory T cells in long-lasting Graves disease. Findings and limits, study-wide: A limited number of samples was an acknowledged limitation. Persistent disease showed a preference for TRBV28, TRBJ1-2 and TRBJ2-5.

The CDR3 has 13 residues. Germline CDR1 SGHVS, CDR2 FQNEAQ. J was trimmed by 7 bases and V by 4 bases; bases with no gene match: 3. Time point reported: newly diagnosed GD, antithyroid drugs for less than 3 months. Extracted RNA from PBMCs served as the source of the TCR library. Graves' disease was diagnosed by American Thyroid Association guidelines. One endocrinology department in Xi'an, China, was where patients came from. Building the TCR beta libraries relied on iRepertoire HTBI primers, and CDR3 regions underwent Arm-PCR. Each CDR3 protein gets one entry after TCRdb re-called the multiplex PCR reads with MiXCR. The repertoire includes 360,000 or so distinct CDR3 sequences, roughly 17% of them detected once, and 20% to 25% sits in the top ten. Only a few counts were recorded for this clonotype. Antigen specificity is unknown. The same data also contributed to another study, on T cells in Graves' hyperthyroidism and ophthalmopathy.

The sequences come from peripheral blood mononuclear cells (PBMCs), collected at new diagnosis, from a patient treated with antithyroid drugs. This receptor was identified in a woman aged 18 to 35 with Graves disease. The rearrangement joins TRBV7-8 to TRBJ2-1; 8 bases agree with TRBD2. The CDR3 nucleotides read TGTGCCAGCAGCTCCGGGGGGGGGAATGAGCAGTTCTTC. Protein product: CASSSGGGNEQFF. Full variable domain (outside the CDR3, taken from reference TRBV7-8 and TRBJ2-1): GAGVSQSPRYKVAKRGQDVALRCDPISGHVSLFWYQQALGQGPEFLTYFQNEAQLDKSGLPSDRFFAERPEGSVSTLKIQRTQQEDSAVYLCASSSGGGNEQFFGPGTRLTVL.